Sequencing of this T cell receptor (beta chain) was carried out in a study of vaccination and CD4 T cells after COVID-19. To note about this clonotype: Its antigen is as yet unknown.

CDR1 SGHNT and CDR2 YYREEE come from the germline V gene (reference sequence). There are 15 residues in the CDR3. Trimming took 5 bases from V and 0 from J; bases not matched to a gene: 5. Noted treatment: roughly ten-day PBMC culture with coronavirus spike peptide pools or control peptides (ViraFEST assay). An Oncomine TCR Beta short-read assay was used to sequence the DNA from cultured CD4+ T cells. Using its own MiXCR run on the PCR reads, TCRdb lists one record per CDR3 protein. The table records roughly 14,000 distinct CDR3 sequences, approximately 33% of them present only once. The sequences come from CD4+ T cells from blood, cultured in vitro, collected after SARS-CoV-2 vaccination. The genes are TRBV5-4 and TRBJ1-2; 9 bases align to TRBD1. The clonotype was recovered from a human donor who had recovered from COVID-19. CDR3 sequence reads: CASSSGTGTNYGYTF. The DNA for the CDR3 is TGTGCCAGCAGTTCCGGGACAGGGACTAACTATGGCTACACCTTC.